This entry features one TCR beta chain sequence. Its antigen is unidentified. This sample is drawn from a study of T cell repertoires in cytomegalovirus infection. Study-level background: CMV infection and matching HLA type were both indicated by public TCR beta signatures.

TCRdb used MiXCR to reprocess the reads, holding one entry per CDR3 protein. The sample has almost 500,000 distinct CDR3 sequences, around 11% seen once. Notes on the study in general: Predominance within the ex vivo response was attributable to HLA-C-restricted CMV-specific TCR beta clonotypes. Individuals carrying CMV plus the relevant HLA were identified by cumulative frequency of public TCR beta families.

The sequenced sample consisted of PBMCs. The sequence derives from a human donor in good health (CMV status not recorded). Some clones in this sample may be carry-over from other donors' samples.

The CDR3 loop reads CASSLNRWGNTEAFF. The CDR3 DNA is TGTGCCAGCAGTTTAAACAGGTGGGGGAACACTGAAGCTTTCTTT. The J gene is TRBJ1-1, the V gene TRBV27; tentatively, D is TRBD1 (5 bases). Germline CDR1 and CDR2: MNHEY and SMNVEV (reference sequence). V lost 2 bases and J 1 base, leaving 11 bases between the germline ends. This CDR3 spans 15 amino acids.